Listed here are 2 T cell receptor beta chains from one sample, sequenced in a study of blood T cell repertoires in COVID-19. Here immunoSEQ multiplex PCR was the method, and the copy in TCRdb shows in-frame clones only, minus some. The sample includes 220,000 or so clones, about nine tenths of them seen just once. Material for sequencing was peripheral blood. These receptors originate from a man in his 60s who had recovered from COVID-19.

The chain employs TRBV5-4 and TRBJ2-5, with a tentative D call TRBD2 (5 bases). The CDR3 length is 14 residues. V was pared by 4 bases and J by 4 bases, with 14 bases between. Germline CDR1 reads SGHNT; CDR2 reads YYREEE (reference sequence). CDR3 protein: CASSRPIGGETQYF. DNA of the CDR3: TGTGCCAGCAGCCGACCCATTGGAGGAGAGACCCAGTACTTC.

CDR3 protein: CATSDPTGGRNTGELFF. For the CDR3, the DNA is TGTGCCACCAGTGATCCGACGGGAGGCCGGAACACCGGGGAGCTGTTTTTT. The chain carries TRBV24-1 and TRBJ2-2, with 7 bases fitting TRBD2. The V gene's germline CDR1 is KGHDR and CDR2 SFDVKD. The J segment lost 1 base and the V segment lost 3 bases, leaving 7 bases of the junction unmatched. The CDR3 contains 17 residues.